This passage covers 8 T cell receptor beta chains from one sample sequenced in a study of T cells after posttransplantation cyclophosphamide. A marrow graft followed busulfan-fludarabine conditioning, with cyclophosphamide on days +3 and +4. Some clones are missing from TCRdb's copy, which holds only in-frame ones; the method was immunoSEQ multiplex PCR. Among 9,000 to 15,000 clones listed, over 2% were seen once. Sequenced material: PBMCs, taken after allogeneic stem cell transplant with posttransplant cyclophosphamide. All receptors derive from a male patient between 25 and 39 years old who received an allogeneic stem cell transplant from a related donor, was CMV-positive, and had no GVHD. Some T cells here may be from the graft donor.

This clone was observed a handful of times. This chain connects TRBV5-4 to TRBJ1-1; possibly TRBD1 for D (6 bases). Germline CDR1 reads SGHNT; CDR2 reads YYREEE (reference sequence). Trimming cost V 2 bases and J 0 bases, with 11 bases left between them. The CDR3 is made up of 15 amino acids. The CDR3 DNA is TGTGCCAGCAGCTTAAGGGGGGGCCTGAACACTGAAGCTTTCTTT. Protein product: CASSLRGGLNTEAFF.

This clone was found a few times. The V call is TRBV4-3, the J call TRBJ1-5; 8 bases match TRBD1. This CDR3 region has 14 residues. With 4 bases clipped from V and 4 bases from J, the junction kept 3 bases outside the gene matches. Per the germline V gene, CDR1 is LGHNA and CDR2 is YSLEER. The chain's CDR3 is CASSPDRVNQPQHF. In nucleotides, the CDR3 is TGCGCCAGCAGCCCGGACAGGGTTAATCAGCCCCAGCATTTT.

The chain couples TRBV7-3 to TRBJ2-5; the match to TRBD2 covers 10 bases. The CDR3 is 16 amino acids. The V gene's germline CDR1 is SGHTA and CDR2 FQGTGA. Trimming at V came to 3 bases and at J to 2 bases, leaving 6 bases not matched to a gene. The CDR3 sequence: CASSLGRAGGQETQYF. The CDR3 DNA sequence: TGTGCCAGCAGCTTGGGACGAGCGGGGGGGCAAGAGACCCAGTACTTC.

The chain has TRBV11-1 and TRBJ2-7, with 12 nucleotides matching TRBD2. Germline CDR1 reads SGHAT; CDR2 reads FQDESV (reference sequence). Losses at the gene ends were 5 bases for V and 5 bases for J; bases not matched to a gene: 10. There are 16 residues in the CDR3. The CDR3 sequence: CASSPSRTSGIHEQYF. The CDR3 DNA follows: TGTGCCAGCAGCCCCTCTCGGACTAGCGGGATCCACGAGCAGTACTTC.

The CDR3 DNA is TGTGCCAGCAGTTCGGACAGGGCAAGGTATGGCTACACCTTC. This sequence encodes CASSSDRARYGYTF. The chain is built from TRBV28 and TRBJ1-2; 8 bases are shared with TRBD1. Germline V gene sequence: CDR1 MDHEN, CDR2 SYDVKM. The CDR3 has 14 amino acids. V was pared by 4 bases and J by 5 bases, with 6 bases of the junction left unmatched.

Within the sample, this clone is medium-sized. At the DNA level, this CDR3 is encoded by other sequences in the same sample as well. This chain uses TRBV6-5 with TRBJ1-3; no clear D. Trimming stripped 0 bases from V and 4 bases from J, with 7 bases between. This CDR3 has 14 residues. The V gene's germline CDR1 is MNHEY and CDR2 SVGAGI. The CDR3 coding sequence is TGTGCCAGCAGTTACTCAACCGGGGGAAACACCATATATTTT. Translation: CASSYSTGGNTIYF.

This clone was counted only a few times. The chain uses TRBV10-3 and TRBJ2-1, with 8 bases fitting TRBD1. V lost 2 bases and J lost 5; bases outside the gene matches: 5. Germline assignment: CDR1 ENHRY and CDR2 SYGVKD. This CDR3 contains 15 residues. The CDR3 bases are TGTGCCATCAGTGAGAGGTCGGACAGGGACAATGAGCAGTTCTTC. It is translated as CAISERSDRDNEQFF.

There are a few counts of this clone. The chain combines TRBV28 with TRBJ2-4; TRBD2 aligns across 8 bases. The CDR3 spans 16 residues. The V gene's germline CDR1 is MDHEN and CDR2 SYDVKM. With V trimmed by 3 bases and J by 0 bases, 4 bases remained unmatched. The CDR3 loop is CASSFGGALAKNIQYF. The CDR3 coding sequence is TGTGCCAGCAGTTTCGGGGGGGCGTTAGCCAAAAACATTCAGTACTTC.